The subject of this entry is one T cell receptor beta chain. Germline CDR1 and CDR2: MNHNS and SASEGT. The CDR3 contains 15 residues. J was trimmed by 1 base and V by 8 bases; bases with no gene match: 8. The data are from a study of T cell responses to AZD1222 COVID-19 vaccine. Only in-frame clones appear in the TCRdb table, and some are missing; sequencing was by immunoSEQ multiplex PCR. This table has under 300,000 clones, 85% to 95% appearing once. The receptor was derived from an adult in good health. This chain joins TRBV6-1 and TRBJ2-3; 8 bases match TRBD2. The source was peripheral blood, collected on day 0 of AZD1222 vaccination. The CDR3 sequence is CASRGGSGGTDTQYF. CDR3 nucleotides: TGTGCCAGCCGCGGGGGTAGCGGGGGCACAGATACGCAGTATTTT.